This T cell receptor (beta chain) was found in a study of Ad26.COV2.S vaccination and SARS-CoV-2 variants. This sample's treatment: around 19 received Ad26.COV2.S at low or high dose, single or two shots; 5 received placebo; per-sample allocation not given. Collection of samples fell on day 63 after the first vaccine or placebo injection. The CDR3 has 16 amino acids. Germline V gives CDR1 MGHDK, CDR2 SYGVNS. V gave up 2 bases and J gave up 0 bases, with 8 bases separating them. Data came from immunoSEQ multiplex PCR; TCRdb stores just in-frame clones and leaves some out. The data show 500,000 or so clones, roughly 89% seen once. This clone was recorded only once.

The sample in question was peripheral blood, obtained in a trial of Ad26.COV2.S vaccine versus placebo. The clonotype was recovered from a person aged 18-60 years who received the Ad26.COV2.S COVID-19 vaccine or a placebo. The gene calls are TRBV25-1 and TRBJ2-6, with D possibly matching TRBD1 (6 bases). Here the CDR3 reads CASSENRDSGANVLTF. Written as DNA, the CDR3 is TGTGCCAGCAGTGAAAACAGGGACTCTGGGGCCAACGTCCTGACTTTC.